This TCR beta chain was recorded in a study of T-cell memory formation after mild COVID-19 (dated by TCRdb to about 2021). In the study overall: TCR sequence clusters from the two donors were largely donor specific. T-cell clones expanding and contracting after mild COVID-19 in two donors were tracked by longitudinal TCRalpha and TCRbeta repertoire sequencing. The cohort was made up of two young adult volunteers, one female and one male, who were previously healthy. Study-wide findings and limitations: Contracting CD4+ clones appeared mostly in the CM and EM memory subsets, whereas CD8+ clones were enriched in EMRA. The study included only a couple of mild cases, and larger cohorts that include severe cases with pre-infection samples were judged to be necessary. Balanced CD4/CD8 phenotypes were observed for clones contracting from day 15 to 85, whereas a bias towards CD4+ was observed for a second wave of clones expanding from day 15 to 37. Some responding clones were detected in pre-infection memory, suggesting pre-existing cross-reactive memory T cells joined the SARS-CoV-2 response. SARS-CoV-2 specificity of the second-wave clones peaking on day 37 was not confirmed.

Ficoll-Paque density gradient centrifugation was the method used to isolate PBMCs. V loses 6 bases of germline sequence and J loses 6 bases, and the interval between the two ends is 28 bases. CDR1 ENHRY and CDR2 SYGVKD are derived from the germline V gene. The CDR3 starts with the cysteine, ends with the phenylalanine, and has 18 residues. The only DNA kept is the CDR3, 54 bases in frame from the first base. Sequencing took place on an Illumina NovaSeq 6000. TCRalpha and TCRbeta cDNA libraries were built by 5'RACE with constant-segment primers, adding sample barcodes and unique molecular identifiers. RNA was extracted from every sample with Trizol reagent. Libraries were amplified in two PCR steps, with a second sample barcode and Illumina TruSeq adapters added in the second step. Sequencing of the libraries was done on an Illumina NovaSeq, producing 2 x 150 bp paired-end reads. Regarding the original processing steps: Demultiplexing of reads and collapsing into UMI-guided consensus sequences were performed with migec v1.2.7. Using mixcr v2.1.11, UMI consensuses were aligned to TRA and TRB V and J templates and then assembled into clonotypes. A clonotype was counted as expanded or contracted only when both edgeR and NoisET called the clonotype significant, with the noise models trained on biological replicates. edgeR calls used a false discovery rate-adjusted p below 0.01 and a log2 fold-change threshold of 1. PCA with hierarchical clustering of max-normalized trajectories of the 1000 most abundant clonotypes was used as exploratory dynamics analysis. Each responding clone was given a CD4 or CD8 phenotype based on the CD4+ and CD8+ repertoires, which had been sequenced separately. The public sequencing data were trimmed at Q25 with fastp and processed into clonotypes with MiXCR by TCRdb, which kept only in-frame beta chains. Every CDR3 protein is listed once, alongside the most common genes and DNA of its rows. The V and J calls and clone size are TCRdb's, not the authors'. Present in this sample are about 270,000 distinct CDR3 sequences, 16% of which were seen just once. In total, the top ten clones hold around 23% of the sample.

In its sample, this clonotype was seen many times. Its antigen is not yet known. Base qualities were left out, and no much larger clone turns up one base away. What was sequenced was PBMCs or a T cell subset sorted from them (not recorded which). The chain employs TRBV10-3 and TRBJ2-3; a tentative D call is TRBD2 (7 bases match). This TCR came from a man between 18 and 29 years old who had mild COVID-19 (a few samples of this study predate the infection). The sample titles of this study are shuffled in the database, so cell type and time point are left out; the donor was told from shared clones. The DNA sequence is TGTGCCATCAGCCTGGGGGGGCTTCGAGCGGGGAGGGCGGATACGCAGTATTTT. Its translation is CAISLGGLRAGRADTQYF.